The source of this T cell receptor (beta chain) is a study of T cell repertoires in cytomegalovirus infection. Whole-study findings and limits: Across the ex vivo response, the dominant clonotypes were HLA-C-restricted CMV-specific TCR beta clonotypes.

The CDR3 is 15 residues long. Trimming took off 1 base at V and 0 bases at J, with 7 bases between the two ends. This clonotype came up many times. The antigen is unknown. TCRdb called the reads again in MiXCR, with one record for every CDR3 protein. The top ten clones hold more than 20% of a sample with 560,000 or so distinct CDR3 sequences, approximately 17% of them seen once. The chain has TRBV12-3 or TRBV12-4 and TRBJ1-5; D uncertain. This sequence originates from a human donor in good health (CMV status not recorded). Some clones in this sample may be carry-over from other donors' samples. The sequenced material came from CD8+ T cells from PBMCs. CDR3 protein: CASSLGGHSNQPQHF. The DNA of the CDR3 is TGTGCCAGCAGTTTAGGTGGGCATAGCAATCAGCCCCAGCATTTT.